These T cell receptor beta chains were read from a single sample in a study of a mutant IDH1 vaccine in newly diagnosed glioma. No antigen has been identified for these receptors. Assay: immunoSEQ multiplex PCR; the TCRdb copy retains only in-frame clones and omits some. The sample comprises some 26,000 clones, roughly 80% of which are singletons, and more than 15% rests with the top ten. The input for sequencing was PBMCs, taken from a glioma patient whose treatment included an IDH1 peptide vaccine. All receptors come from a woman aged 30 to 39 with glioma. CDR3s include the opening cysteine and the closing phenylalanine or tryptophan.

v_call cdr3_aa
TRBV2 CASSGRIATDTQYF
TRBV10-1 CASSSGIGSPLHF
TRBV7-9 CASSLATGNGGYTF
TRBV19 CASSIAAGTTGELFF
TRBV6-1 CASSAGTGGTYEQYF
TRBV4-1 CASSQGRGYGYTF
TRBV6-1 CASSEQASGGRETQYF
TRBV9 CASSVVGGAEDTQYF
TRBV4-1 CASSQSIVRVRANVLTF
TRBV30 CAWSGDRVTYEQYF
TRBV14 CASSQGTDTEAFF
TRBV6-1 CASSRGTERNQPQHF
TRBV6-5 CASSSGTGYEQYF
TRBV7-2 CASSADSPTKNIQYF
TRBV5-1 CASSLAPEYEQYF
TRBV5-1 CASSAAGGGTYNEQFF
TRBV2 CASSDSYPYEQYF